A selection of T cell receptor beta chains follows, all from one sample in a study of cytomegalovirus exposure and HLA in healthy donors. Some clones are missing from TCRdb's copy, which holds only in-frame ones; the method was immunoSEQ multiplex PCR. The table includes about 250,000 clones, more than 85% detected once. The material sequenced was PBMCs. Receptor source: a man between 18 and 35 years old in good health and CMV-seropositive. Both conserved end residues are part of each CDR3.

CDR3 protein	J gene	V gene	CDR3 length
CASSPWTGGETQYF	TRBJ2-5	TRBV18	14
CASSRSFLGGTYNEQFF	TRBJ2-1	TRBV4-1	17
CAISEEAGLAGEQYF	TRBJ2-7	TRBV10-3	15
CASSPPRRTGGRSSYNEQFF	TRBJ2-1	TRBV5-4	20
CASSFFKRVDEKLFF	TRBJ1-4	TRBV7-9	15
CASSQGSGNEQYF	TRBJ2-7	TRBV5-4	13
CASSQETGNTEAFF	TRBJ1-1	TRBV4-3	14
CSVWTGKDQPQHF	TRBJ1-5	TRBV29-1	13
CASSFSGRVWDEQFF	TRBJ2-1	TRBV5-1	15
CASSLEDTTNYGYTF	TRBJ1-2	TRBV5-1	15
CASSSGLAIAYEQYF	TRBJ2-7	TRBV7-2	15
CASSHTGGPGRETQYF	TRBJ2-5	TRBV13	16
CAWSGKKPDRAEDQPQHF	TRBJ1-5	TRBV30	18
CASSTGQGTYEQYF	TRBJ2-7	TRBV6-6	14
CASSLADGGLNEQYF	TRBJ2-7	TRBV7-2	15
CASSLFGGGPADTQYF	TRBJ2-3	TRBV27	16
CAISGQLAGDNEQFF	TRBJ2-1	TRBV10-3	15
CASSPKNKGDTIYF	TRBJ1-3	TRBV5-1	14
CASSENPGGDSSYSGNTIYF	TRBJ1-3	TRBV10-1	20
CASSLGTGYEQYF	TRBJ2-7	TRBV11-2	13
CAWGEVAGSETQYF	TRBJ2-5	TRBV30	14
CASSLGGDPEAFF	TRBJ1-1	TRBV5-1	13
CASSQWAQVDF	TRBJ1-2	TRBV16	11
CASRNGVEAFF	TRBJ1-1	TRBV27	11
CASSLGQTGGYEQYF	TRBJ2-7	TRBV5-1	15
CASSLSPRQGWGYGYTF	TRBJ1-2	TRBV27	17
CASSLAGGSYEQYF	TRBJ2-7	TRBV9	14
CASNLRNTEAFF	TRBJ1-1	TRBV5-6	12
CASSPRTEPVEYF	TRBJ2-3	TRBV18	13
CASSGSLDTSNQPQHF	TRBJ1-5	TRBV6-1	16
CASSPGQGAFGYTF	TRBJ1-2	TRBV4-3	14
CASSPGLAGENEQFF	TRBJ2-1	TRBV5-6	15
CAWSAGDLYEQYF	TRBJ2-7	TRBV30	13
CASSPRTADTQYF	TRBJ2-3	TRBV7-3	13
CAWSGGSGNTGELFF	TRBJ2-2	TRBV30	15
CASSNSLDTASTDTQYF	TRBJ2-3	TRBV5-1	17
CASSSPTGTSTDTQYF	TRBJ2-3	TRBV11-2	16
CASIRDRGYGYTF	TRBJ1-2	TRBV6-1	13
CASSPTGKANTGELFF	TRBJ2-2	TRBV18	16
CASSSWETRFHEQFF	TRBJ2-1	TRBV7-9	15
CSVQVGSKNIQYF	TRBJ2-4	TRBV29-1	13
CTSSRQAGLTGELFF	TRBJ2-2	TRBV1	15
CASSLDGRVLYEQYF	TRBJ2-7	TRBV7-2	15
CASSQRTVSYEQYF	TRBJ2-7	TRBV4-1	14
CAISELRDRYEQYF	TRBJ2-7	TRBV10-3	14
CASSVDGSTGNEQFF	TRBJ2-1	TRBV9	15
CASSGSTTDTQYF	TRBJ2-3	TRBV7-9	13
CASSILSSGLYEQYF	TRBJ2-7	TRBV19	15
CASSLPGPRGTEAFF	TRBJ1-1	TRBV27	15
CASSPQGSTGELFF	TRBJ2-2	TRBV5-4	14
CASSLGAGDEQFF	TRBJ2-1	TRBV7-2	13
CSARKEETQYF	TRBJ2-5	TRBV20-1	11
CASSAGGEQYF	TRBJ2-7	TRBV4-1	11
CASSIDGGHQPQHF	TRBJ1-5	TRBV5-6	14
CASSHADTQYF	TRBJ2-3	TRBV6-5	11
CASSVEAGLNYGYTF	TRBJ1-2	TRBV9	15
CSVRHRLSYEQYF	TRBJ2-7	TRBV29-1	13
CAMRTGTRDTGELFF	TRBJ2-2	TRBV6-1	15
CASSEIMNTQYF	TRBJ2-3	TRBV6-1	12